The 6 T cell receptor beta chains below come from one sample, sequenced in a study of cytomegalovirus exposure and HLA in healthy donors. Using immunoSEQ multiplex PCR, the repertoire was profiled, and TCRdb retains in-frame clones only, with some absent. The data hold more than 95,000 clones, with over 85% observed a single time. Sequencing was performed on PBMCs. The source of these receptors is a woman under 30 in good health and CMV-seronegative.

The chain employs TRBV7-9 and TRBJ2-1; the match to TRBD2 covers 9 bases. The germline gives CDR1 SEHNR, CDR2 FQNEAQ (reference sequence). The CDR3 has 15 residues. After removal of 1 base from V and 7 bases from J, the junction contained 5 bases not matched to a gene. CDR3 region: CASSLVSGGLNEQFF. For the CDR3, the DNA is TGTGCCAGCAGCTTAGTTAGCGGGGGTTTGAATGAGCAGTTCTTC. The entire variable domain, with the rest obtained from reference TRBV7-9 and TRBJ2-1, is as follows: DTGVSQNPRHKITKRGQNVTFRCDPISEHNRLYWYRQTLGQGPEFLTYFQNEAQLEKSRLLSDRFSAERPKGSFSTLEIQRTEQGDSAMYLCASSLVSGGLNEQFFGPGTRLTVL.

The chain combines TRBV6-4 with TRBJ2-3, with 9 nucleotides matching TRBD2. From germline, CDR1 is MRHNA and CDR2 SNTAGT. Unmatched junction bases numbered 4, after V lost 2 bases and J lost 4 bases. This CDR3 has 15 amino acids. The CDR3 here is CASSDPGLAPDTQYF. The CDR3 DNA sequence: TGTGCCAGCAGTGACCCGGGACTAGCCCCAGATACGCAGTATTTT.

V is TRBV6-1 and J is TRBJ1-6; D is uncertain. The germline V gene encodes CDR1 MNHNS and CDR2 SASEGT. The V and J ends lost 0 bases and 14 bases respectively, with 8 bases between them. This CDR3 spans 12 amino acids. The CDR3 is CASSEAARALHF. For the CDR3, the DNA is TGTGCCAGCAGTGAAGCCGCCCGAGCCCTCCACTTT.

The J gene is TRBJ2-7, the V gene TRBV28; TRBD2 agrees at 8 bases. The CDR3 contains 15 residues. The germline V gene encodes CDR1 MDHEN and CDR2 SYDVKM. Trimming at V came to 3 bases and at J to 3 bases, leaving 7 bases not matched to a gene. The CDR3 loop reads CASSFLRTSSYEQYF. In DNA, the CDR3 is TGTGCCAGCAGTTTCCTAAGGACTAGCAGCTACGAGCAGTACTTC.

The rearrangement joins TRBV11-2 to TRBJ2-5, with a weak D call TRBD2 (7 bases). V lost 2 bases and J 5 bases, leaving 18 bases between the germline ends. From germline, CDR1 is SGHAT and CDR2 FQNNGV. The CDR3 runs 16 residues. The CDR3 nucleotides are TGTGCCAGCAGCTTATACGGCGGGGGCCTTGGGGAGACCCAGTACTTC. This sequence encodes CASSLYGGGLGETQYF.

The CDR3 DNA follows: TGCGCCAGCAGCTTGGTGGCAGGGAGCACAGATACGCAGTATTTT. This sequence encodes CASSLVAGSTDTQYF. The V call is TRBV5-1, the J call TRBJ2-3; possible D gene TRBD1, 5 bases. The CDR3 covers 15 residues. CDR1 is SGHRS, CDR2 YFSETQ, per germline. Deletions cut 0 bases from V and 0 bases from J, with 8 bases between.